This T cell receptor (beta chain) is from a study of shared T cell receptors in the human thymus. Libraries were prepared by immunoSEQ multiplex PCR; TCRdb keeps only in-frame clonotypes and omits some of them. The profile shows almost 550,000 clones, more than 75% of them singletons. V was clipped by 1 base and J by 6 bases; unmatched bases: 9. Germline CDR1 and CDR2: MNHNS and SASEGT. CDR3 length equals 16 residues. The same specimen was also included in a second study, on human thymus T cells. In that study: Corrective surgery for congenital heart defects was being performed on the healthy Finnish infants who served as donors. Thymus pieces cut out during corrective heart surgery were the tissue that was used.

Sequenced input: thymocytes. The J gene is TRBJ2-7, the V gene TRBV6-1, with 10 bases identical to TRBD2. The origin of this receptor is a boy less than two years old with a congenital heart defect. The CDR3 sequence: CASSEVALAGAVEQYF. CDR3 in DNA: TGTGCCAGCAGTGAAGTGGCCCTAGCGGGAGCCGTCGAGCAGTACTTC.